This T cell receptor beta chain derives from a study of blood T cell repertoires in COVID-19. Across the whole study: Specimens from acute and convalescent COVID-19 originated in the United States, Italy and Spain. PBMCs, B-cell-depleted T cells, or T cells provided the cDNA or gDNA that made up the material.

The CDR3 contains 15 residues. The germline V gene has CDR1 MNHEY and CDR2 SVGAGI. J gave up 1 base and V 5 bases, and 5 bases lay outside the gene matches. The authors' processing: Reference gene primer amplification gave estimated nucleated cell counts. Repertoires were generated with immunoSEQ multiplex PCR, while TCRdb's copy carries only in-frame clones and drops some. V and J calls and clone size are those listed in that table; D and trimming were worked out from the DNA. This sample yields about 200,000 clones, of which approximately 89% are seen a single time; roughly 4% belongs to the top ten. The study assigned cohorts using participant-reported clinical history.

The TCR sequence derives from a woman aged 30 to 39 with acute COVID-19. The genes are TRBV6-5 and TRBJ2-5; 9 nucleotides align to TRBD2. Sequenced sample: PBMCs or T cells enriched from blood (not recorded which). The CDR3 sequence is CASSPQRGVQETQYF. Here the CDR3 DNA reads TGTGCCAGCAGTCCCCAGCGGGGGGTCCAAGAGACCCAGTACTTC.